The 29 T cell receptor beta chains given below trace back to one sample, sequenced in a study of blood T cell repertoires in COVID-19. The method was immunoSEQ multiplex PCR; TCRdb's version includes in-frame clones alone and lacks a portion of them. In the table there are about 180,000 clones, 82% of which are singletons. Sequenced sample: peripheral blood. The source of these receptors is a woman older than 75 with active or convalescent COVID-19.

V and J are TRBV5-4 and TRBJ2-3; 9 bases are shared with TRBD2. The ends lost 0 bases at V and 4 bases at J; junction bases unmatched: 3. In germline, CDR1 is SGHNT, CDR2 YYREEE (reference sequence). There are 15 residues in the CDR3. CDR3 sequence (DNA): TGTGCCAGCAGCTTGGCGGGCGGGAGGGCAGATACGCAGTATTTT. Residues: CASSLAGGRADTQYF. The full variable domain, its missing parts supplied by reference TRBV5-4 and TRBJ2-3, is ETGVTQSPTHLIKTRGQQVTLRCSSQSGHNTVSWYQQALGQGPQFIFQYYREEENGRGNFPPRFSGLQFPNYSSELNVNALELDDSALYLCASSLAGGRADTQYFGPGTRLTVL.

On this clone: Other DNA sequences of this sample code for an identical CDR3. The genes are TRBV5-1 and TRBJ2-2; D is unclear. In germline, CDR1 is SGHRS, CDR2 YFSETQ. V was pared by 0 bases and J by 6 bases, with 6 bases between. This CDR3 is 13 amino acids long. The DNA for the CDR3 is TGCGCCAGCAGCTTGGACAGTTCCGGGGAGCTGTTTTTT. Translating gives CASSLDSSGELFF.

This clone was observed a single time. The CDR3 here is CASSSLGQWKSYEQYF. The CDR3 DNA sequence: TGTGCCAGCAGTTCACTGGGACAGTGGAAGTCATACGAGCAGTACTTC. The rearrangement joins TRBV28 to TRBJ2-7; 7 bases are a match to TRBD1. The CDR3 sequence is 16 residues long. Germline trimming cut 4 bases from V and 4 bases from J; bases unmatched to any gene: 13. Germline assignment: CDR1 MDHEN and CDR2 SYDVKM.

This chain links TRBV28 with TRBJ1-6; D gene ambiguous. Germline values: CDR1 MDHEN, CDR2 SYDVKM. The CDR3 has 13 amino acids. V lost 9 bases to trimming and J lost 9 bases, with 15 bases between them. This CDR3 is CASWRERLSPLHF. CDR3 bases: TGTGCCAGTTGGAGGGAGAGGCTTTCACCCCTCCACTTT.

J is TRBJ2-4 and V is TRBV24-1; 7 positions match TRBD1. V gave up 7 bases and J gave up 8 bases; unmatched junction bases: 7. Germline V lookup: CDR1 KGHDR, CDR2 SFDVKD. This CDR3 is 13 amino acids long. CDR3 in DNA: TGTGCCACCAGCCAGACAGGGCGAGACATTCAGTACTTC. The encoded protein is CATSQTGRDIQYF.

This clone was seen a single time. This rearrangement joins TRBV28 to TRBJ2-1; maybe TRBD2 (5 bases). Germline CDR1 reads MDHEN; CDR2 reads SYDVKM. CDR3 length: 13 residues. Trimming removed 10 bases from V and 8 bases from J, with 18 bases in between. The CDR3 protein is CATLAGALDEQFF. The CDR3 DNA sequence: TGTGCCACCCTCGCGGGCGCGCTGGATGAGCAGTTCTTC.

This clone was picked up one time. J is TRBJ2-1 and V is TRBV9; TRBD2 agrees at 7 bases. V gave up 4 bases and J gave up 9 bases; unmatched junction bases: 10. CDR1 and CDR2 from the germline V gene are SGDLS and YYNGEE. The CDR3 spans 14 residues. The CDR3 sequence: CASSQRDWVSEQFF. CDR3 sequence (DNA): TGTGCCAGCAGCCAGCGGGATTGGGTGAGTGAGCAGTTCTTC.

The chain joins TRBV19 to TRBJ2-7, with 9 positions matching TRBD1. V was pared by 10 bases and J by 2 bases, with 6 bases of the junction left unmatched. CDR3 size: 13 residues. The germline V gene encodes CDR1 LNHDA and CDR2 SQIVND (reference sequence). The DNA of the CDR3 is TGTGCCACCTCGGGACAGGGAGCCTACGAGCAGTACTTC. Its protein product is CATSGQGAYEQYF.

J is TRBJ1-2 and V is TRBV19; TRBD1 aligns across 10 bases. Per the germline V gene, CDR1 is LNHDA and CDR2 is SQIVND (reference sequence). The V gene end was trimmed by 3 bases and the J gene end by 2 bases; junction bases not matched to a gene: 3. This CDR3 spans 15 amino acids. CDR3 in DNA: TGTGCCAGTAGTATGGGGACAGGGGCCAACTATGGCTACACCTTC. It specifies CASSMGTGANYGYTF.

This chain connects TRBV19 to TRBJ1-1; TRBD1 might be the D (6 bases). The germline V gene encodes CDR1 LNHDA and CDR2 SQIVND (reference sequence). This CDR3 is 14 amino acids long. Trimming cost V 5 bases and J 1 base, with 11 bases left between them. In nucleotides, the CDR3 is TGTGCCAGTAGTCTGAGGACAGAGAACACTGAAGCTTTCTTT. Protein product: CASSLRTENTEAFF. The full variable domain, in which reference TRBV19 and TRBJ1-1 provide the parts outside the CDR3, is DGGITQSPKYLFRKEGQNVTLSCEQNLNHDAMYWYRQDPGQGLRLIYYSQIVNDFQKGDIAEGYSVSREKKESFPLTVTSAQKNPTAFYLCASSLRTENTEAFFGQGTRLTVV.

The V gene is TRBV11-2, the J gene TRBJ2-1, with 9 positions matching TRBD2. Per the germline V gene, CDR1 is SGHAT and CDR2 is FQNNGV. The V gene end was trimmed by 1 base and the J gene end by 4 bases; junction bases not matched to a gene: 5. The CDR3 runs to 16 residues. The CDR3 DNA reads TGTGCCAGCAGCTTAGCCGGGACTAGCCGATACAATGAGCAGTTCTTC. Its translation: CASSLAGTSRYNEQFF.

The chain couples TRBV12-3 or TRBV12-4 to TRBJ1-1, with D maybe TRBD1 (6 bases). CDR3 size: 13 residues. The ends were cut back, 7 bases at V and 4 bases at J, with 13 bases in the middle. CDR3 residues: CASNWRGGTEAFF. The CDR3 nucleotides read TGTGCCAGCAATTGGAGGGGGGGCACTGAAGCTTTCTTT.

This clone was counted a single time. V gene TRBV19 combines with J gene TRBJ1-1; TRBD1 matches at 10 bases. CDR1 is LNHDA, CDR2 SQIVND, per germline (reference sequence). V lost 5 bases, J lost 12 bases, and 9 bases stayed unmatched. The CDR3 contains 13 residues. In DNA, the CDR3 is TGTGCCAGTAGTTCCGGGGGACAGGGGATGTCTTTCTTT. Amino acid sequence: CASSSGGQGMSFF.

The V and J genes are TRBV6-5 and TRBJ2-4, with D tentatively TRBD1 (6 bases). The CDR3 is made up of 14 amino acids. CDR1 is MNHEY and CDR2 is SVGAGI in the germline V gene. Trimming cost V 6 bases and J 0 bases, with 9 bases left between them. This CDR3 reads CASRGQLAKNIQYF. The CDR3 region has the DNA TGTGCCAGCAGAGGACAGTTAGCCAAAAACATTCAGTACTTC.

The chain has TRBV18 and TRBJ2-3; 8 bases fit TRBD2. With 6 bases clipped from V and 0 bases from J, the junction kept 5 bases outside the gene matches. There are 15 residues in the CDR3. The germline V gene has CDR1 KGHSH and CDR2 LQKENI. CDR3 nucleotides: TGTGCCAGCTCGCAAACTAGCGGTAGCACAGATACGCAGTATTTT. It is translated as CASSQTSGSTDTQYF.

The chain carries TRBV7-9 and TRBJ1-4, with TRBD1 matching 12 bases. The CDR3 covers 18 residues. Per the germline V gene, CDR1 is SEHNR and CDR2 is FQNEAQ (reference sequence). V lost 5 bases and J lost 9; bases outside the gene matches: 16. The CDR3 DNA reads TGTGCCAGCAGCCCCACCGGGACAGGGGGCCTTGGGGTGCAAAAACTGTTTTTT. Its translation: CASSPTGTGGLGVQKLFF. The entire variable domain, with the rest obtained from reference TRBV7-9 and TRBJ1-4, is as follows: DTGVSQNPRHKITKRGQNVTFRCDPISEHNRLYWYRQTLGQGPEFLTYFQNEAQLEKSRLLSDRFSAERPKGSFSTLEIQRTEQGDSAMYLCASSPTGTGGLGVQKLFFGSGTQLSVL.

This rearrangement joins TRBV19 to TRBJ2-7; 13 bases line up with TRBD2. CDR1 and CDR2 from the germline V gene are LNHDA and SQIVND (reference sequence). Trimming cost V 1 base and J 2 bases; bases outside gene matches: 5. This CDR3 is built from 17 residues. The CDR3 reads CASSIGGLAGTTYEQYF. CDR3 DNA sequence: TGTGCCAGTAGTATAGGGGGACTAGCGGGAACCACCTACGAGCAGTACTTC.

The CDR3 loop reads CASSSIPTGTDYGYTF. In DNA, the CDR3 is TGCGCCAGCAGCTCTATTCCAACCGGGACAGACTATGGCTACACCTTC. This chain joins TRBV5-1 and TRBJ1-2; 7 positions match TRBD1. J was trimmed by 3 bases and V by 3 bases; bases with no gene match: 11. Germline V gene data show CDR1 as SGHRS and CDR2 as YFSETQ. The CDR3 is 16 amino acids.

V usage is TRBV4-1 and J usage is TRBJ1-4, with a possible D match to TRBD1 (6 bases). V shed 0 bases and J shed 7 bases, with 21 bases lying between them. CDR1 and CDR2 from the germline V gene are MGHRA and YSYEKL. This CDR3 is 18 amino acids long. CDR3: CASSQDRGGGSFFEKLFF. The CDR3 bases are TGCGCCAGCAGCCAAGACAGGGGCGGGGGTTCATTCTTTGAAAAACTGTTTTTT.

The V gene is TRBV28, the J gene TRBJ1-4, with D possibly TRBD1 on 6 matching bases. The length of the CDR3 is 13 residues. V was cut by 4 bases and J by 7 bases, with 10 bases left in between. CDR1 and CDR2 (germline): MDHEN, SYDVKM. CDR3 amino acids: CASSSGVSEKLFF. CDR3 in DNA: TGTGCCAGCAGTTCAGGGGTTAGTGAAAAACTGTTTTTT. Supplemented by reference TRBV28 and TRBJ1-4, the full variable domain reads DVKVTQSSRYLVKRTGEKVFLECVQDMDHENMFWYRQDPGLGLRLIYFSYDVKMKEKGDIPEGYSVSREKKERFSLILESASTNQTSMYLCASSSGVSEKLFFGSGTQLSVL.

V is TRBV11-2 and J is TRBJ2-6; D remains ambiguous. Trimming left V 3 bases short and J 0 bases short, with 6 bases between. The germline V gene has CDR1 SGHAT and CDR2 FQNNGV. CDR3 size: 15 residues. CDR3 amino acids: CASSFQVSGANVLTF. Written as DNA, the CDR3 is TGTGCCAGCAGCTTCCAGGTCTCTGGGGCCAACGTCCTGACTTTC.

This chain links TRBV2 with TRBJ2-7, with D uncertain. The CDR3 runs to 11 residues. The ends were cut back, 8 bases at V and 2 bases at J, with 7 bases in the middle. CDR1 and CDR2 (germline): SNHLY, FYNNEI. The CDR3 region has the DNA TGTGCCAGCTACAGAACCTACGAGCAGTACTTC. This gives the protein CASYRTYEQYF.

This CDR3 is CASSYSVGTGGITIYF. The CDR3 DNA is TGTGCCAGCAGTTACTCGGTCGGGACAGGGGGTATCACCATATATTTT. The chain employs TRBV6-5 and TRBJ1-3; 11 bases are shared with TRBD1. V was clipped by 0 bases and J by 9 bases; unmatched bases: 7. Germline CDR1 MNHEY, CDR2 SVGAGI. This CDR3 spans 16 amino acids.

The J gene is TRBJ2-1, the V gene TRBV28, with a possible D match to TRBD2 (5 bases). The CDR3 is 17 amino acids. Per the germline V gene, CDR1 is MDHEN and CDR2 is SYDVKM. The ends were cut back, 7 bases at V and 7 bases at J, with 26 bases in the middle. CDR3 nucleotide sequence: TGTGCCAGCAAAAAAACCCCTGCTGACAAATCGGGGAATGAGCAGTTCTTC. Protein sequence: CASKKTPADKSGNEQFF.

This clone was recorded only once. V gene TRBV2 combines with J gene TRBJ1-1; no clear D. The germline V gene has CDR1 SNHLY and CDR2 FYNNEI. Trimming removed 1 base at V and 3 bases at J, with 6 bases between. The CDR3 covers 13 residues. The CDR3 loop reads CASSEELDTEAFF. The CDR3 DNA follows: TGTGCCAGCAGTGAAGAGCTTGACACTGAAGCTTTCTTT.

This chain links TRBV6-5 with TRBJ2-5; D unresolved. Trimming shortened V by 6 bases and J by 1 base, and 9 bases separated the two germline ends. The CDR3 sequence is 13 residues long. Germline V lookup: CDR1 MNHEY, CDR2 SVGAGI. The CDR3 DNA follows: TGTGCCAGCAGCCGCCGCAGCCAAGAGACCCAGTACTTC. This gives the protein CASSRRSQETQYF.

V and J are TRBV28 and TRBJ2-2; 10 bases agree with TRBD1. In germline, CDR1 is MDHEN, CDR2 SYDVKM. V was pared by 3 bases and J by 7 bases, with 5 bases of the junction left unmatched. The CDR3 is 15 residues long. CDR3 in amino acids: CASSFWTGGGGELFF. CDR3 in DNA: TGTGCCAGCAGTTTTTGGACAGGGGGTGGCGGGGAGCTGTTTTTT.

This chain joins TRBV7-8 and TRBJ2-7; D ambiguous. The CDR3 contains 16 residues. Germline values: CDR1 SGHVS, CDR2 FQNEAQ. V lost 4 bases and J 7 bases, leaving 23 bases between the germline ends. CDR3 DNA sequence: TGTGCCAGCAGCTCGGAGCGAATTCGGAGTGAGAGGGAGCAGTACTTC. It translates to CASSSERIRSEREQYF.

This chain links TRBV5-6 with TRBJ1-6; the D is unclear. The CDR3 sequence is 15 residues long. Germline-derived CDR1 and CDR2 are SGHDT and YYEEEE. The ends were cut back, 3 bases at V and 8 bases at J, with 15 bases in the middle. In DNA form, the CDR3 reads TGTGCCAGCAGCTCCATACCGAGGCTGGATTCACCCCTCCACTTT. This translates into CASSSIPRLDSPLHF.